This TCR beta chain came from a study of shared clonotypes between healthy human individuals. Whole-study context: Donor ages ranged 18 to 49 years: a couple of women, three men. The study, taken as a whole, reports: Despite large depth, sorted-subset datasets appeared incompletely sequenced. Sampling was confined to blood; repertoires within tissues likely differ.

Regarding this clone: Its antigen is still unknown.

As handled by the study authors: For the immunoSEQ data, sequences were junction-only without quality scores, so filtering differed. Generated by immunoSEQ multiplex PCR, the TCRdb table keeps only in-frame clones and is missing some. V, J and clone size are taken as reported in that table, and D and trimming were inferred from the DNA itself. This sample has 500,000 to 700,000 clones, with 95% found just once. The naive CD8 population came from CD45RO-negative cells selected for CCR7, without terminally differentiated effector memory CD45RA+ cells. Material: naive CD8+ T cells sorted from blood. The sequence was obtained from a woman in her 30s in good health.

CDR3 protein: CASKGAQPPFSYGYTF. The CDR3 nucleotides are TGTGCCAGCAAAGGGGCCCAACCACCTTTTTCCTATGGCTACACCTTC. The chain carries TRBV5-8 and TRBJ1-2; a weak D match, TRBD1 (5 bases). CDR1 and CDR2 from the germline V gene are SGHTS and YDEGEE. V was clipped by 6 bases and J by 4 bases, with 22 bases between them. CDR3 size: 16 residues.